The sequence of this T cell receptor beta chain was determined in a study of response to subunit inactivated influenza vaccine. Study-level results: After each seasonal influenza vaccination, few new T cells are recruited, the authors suggested.

TCRdb reprocessed the RT-PCR reads via MiXCR and lists one record per CDR3 protein. The repertoire includes some 160,000 distinct CDR3 sequences, around 9.9% of them detected once, and roughly 12% sits in the top ten. J was trimmed by 6 bases and V by 2 bases; bases with no gene match: 12. The CDR3 is 17 amino acids. Germline V lookup: CDR1 MDHEN, CDR2 SYDVKM. As regards this clonotype: Its antigen is still unknown.

The input for sequencing was non-naive T cells sorted from PBMCs, taken 45 days after vaccination. The chain carries TRBV28 and TRBJ2-3; 9 bases map to TRBD2. This receptor was obtained from a man between 45 and 60 years old who received an inactivated influenza vaccine. The CDR3 spells CASSLRSSSGMGDTQYF. The CDR3 DNA sequence: TGTGCCAGCAGTTTACGGTCCTCTAGCGGGATGGGGGATACGCAGTATTTT.